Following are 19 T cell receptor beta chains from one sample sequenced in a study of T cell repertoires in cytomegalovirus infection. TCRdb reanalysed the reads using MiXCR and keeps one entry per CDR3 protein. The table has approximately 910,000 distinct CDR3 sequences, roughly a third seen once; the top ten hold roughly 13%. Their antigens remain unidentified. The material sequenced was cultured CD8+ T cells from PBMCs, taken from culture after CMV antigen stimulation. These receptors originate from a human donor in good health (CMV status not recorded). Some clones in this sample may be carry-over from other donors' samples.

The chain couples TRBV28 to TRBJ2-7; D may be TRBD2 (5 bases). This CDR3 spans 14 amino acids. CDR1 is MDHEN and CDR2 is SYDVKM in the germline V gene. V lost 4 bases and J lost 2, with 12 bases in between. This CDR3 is CASSSPREAYEQYV. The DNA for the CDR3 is TGTGCCAGCAGTTCCCCTCGGGAAGCCTACGAGCAGTACGTC.

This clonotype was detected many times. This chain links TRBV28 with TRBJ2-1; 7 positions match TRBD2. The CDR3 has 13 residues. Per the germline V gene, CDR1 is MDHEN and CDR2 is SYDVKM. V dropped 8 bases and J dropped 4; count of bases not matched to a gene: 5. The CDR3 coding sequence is TGTGCCAGCCGTCCGGGGGGATACAATGAGCAGTTCTTC. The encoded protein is CASRPGGYNEQFF.

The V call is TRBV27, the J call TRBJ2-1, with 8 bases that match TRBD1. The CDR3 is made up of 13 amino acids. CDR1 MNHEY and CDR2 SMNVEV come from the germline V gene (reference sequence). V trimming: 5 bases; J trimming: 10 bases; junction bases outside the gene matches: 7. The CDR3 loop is CASSGSGGWEQFF. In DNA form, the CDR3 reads TGTGCCAGCAGTGGCTCAGGGGGCTGGGAGCAGTTCTTC.

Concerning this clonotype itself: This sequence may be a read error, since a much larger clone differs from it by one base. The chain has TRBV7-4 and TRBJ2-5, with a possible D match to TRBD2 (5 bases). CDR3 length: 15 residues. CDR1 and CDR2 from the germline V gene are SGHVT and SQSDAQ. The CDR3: CVSSFSGLGKETQYF. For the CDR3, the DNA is TGTGTCAGCAGCTTCTCCGGACTGGGGAAAGAGACCCAGTACTTC.

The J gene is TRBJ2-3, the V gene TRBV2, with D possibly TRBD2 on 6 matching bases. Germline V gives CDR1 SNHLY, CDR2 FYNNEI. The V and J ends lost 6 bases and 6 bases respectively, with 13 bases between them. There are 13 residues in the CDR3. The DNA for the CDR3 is TGTGCCAGCAGGGCTTCGGGAGAGGATACGCAGTATTTT. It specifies CASRASGEDTQYF.

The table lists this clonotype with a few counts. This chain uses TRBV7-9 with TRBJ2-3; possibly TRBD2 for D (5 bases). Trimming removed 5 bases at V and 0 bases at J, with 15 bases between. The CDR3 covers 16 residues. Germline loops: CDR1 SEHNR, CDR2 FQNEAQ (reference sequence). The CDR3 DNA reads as TGTGCCAGCAGCCAGCAGCGGCGTATTAGCACAGATACGCAGTATTTT. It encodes CASSQQRRISTDTQYF.

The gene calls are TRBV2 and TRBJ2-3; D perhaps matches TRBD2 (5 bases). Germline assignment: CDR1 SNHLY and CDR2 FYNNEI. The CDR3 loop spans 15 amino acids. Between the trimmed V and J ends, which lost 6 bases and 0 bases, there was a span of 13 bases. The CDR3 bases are TGTGCCAGCAGAAGAGGACGGGGAAGCACAGATACGCAGTATTTT. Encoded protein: CASRRGRGSTDTQYF.

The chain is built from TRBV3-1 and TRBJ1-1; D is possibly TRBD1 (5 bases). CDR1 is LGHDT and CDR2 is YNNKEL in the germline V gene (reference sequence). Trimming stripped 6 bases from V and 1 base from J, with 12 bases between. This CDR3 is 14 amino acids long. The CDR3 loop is CASRNRRQNTEAFF. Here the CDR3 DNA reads TGTGCCAGCAGAAACAGGAGGCAGAACACTGAAGCTTTCTTT.

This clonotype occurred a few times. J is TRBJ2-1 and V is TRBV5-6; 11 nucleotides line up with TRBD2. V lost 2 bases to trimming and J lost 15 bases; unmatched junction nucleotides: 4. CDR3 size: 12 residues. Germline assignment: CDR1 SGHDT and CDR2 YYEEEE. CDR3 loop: CASSLIAGGRFF. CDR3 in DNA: TGTGCCAGCAGCTTAATAGCGGGGGGGAGGTTCTTC.

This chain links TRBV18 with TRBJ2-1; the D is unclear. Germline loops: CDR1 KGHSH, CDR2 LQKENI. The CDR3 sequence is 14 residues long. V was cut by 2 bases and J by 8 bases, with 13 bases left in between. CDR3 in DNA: TGTGCCAGCTCACCATCACTGGGAACTTATGAGCAGTTCTTC. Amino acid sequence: CASSPSLGTYEQFF.

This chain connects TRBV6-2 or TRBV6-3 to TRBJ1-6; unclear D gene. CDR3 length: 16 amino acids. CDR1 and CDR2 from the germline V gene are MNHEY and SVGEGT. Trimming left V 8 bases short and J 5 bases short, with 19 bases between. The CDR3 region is CASCLLRPDHNSPLHF. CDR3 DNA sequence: TGTGCCAGCTGCCTGCTTAGGCCGGACCATAATTCACCCCTCCACTTT.

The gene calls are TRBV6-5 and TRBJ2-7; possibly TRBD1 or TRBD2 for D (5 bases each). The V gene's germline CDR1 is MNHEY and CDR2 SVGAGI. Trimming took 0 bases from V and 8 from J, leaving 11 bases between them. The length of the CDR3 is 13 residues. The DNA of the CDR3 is TGTGCCAGCAGTTACTCGTATCCGGGGCAGCAGTACTTC. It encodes CASSYSYPGQQYF.

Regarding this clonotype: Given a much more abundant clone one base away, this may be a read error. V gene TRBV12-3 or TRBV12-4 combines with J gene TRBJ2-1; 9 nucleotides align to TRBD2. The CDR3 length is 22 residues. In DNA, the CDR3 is TGTGCCAGCAGTCCGAACCCGAGACTAGCGGTAGACCTAACCCACTCCTACAATGAGCAGTGCTTC. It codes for CASSPNPRLAVDLTHSYNEQCF.

Written as DNA, the CDR3 is TGCAGCGTTCGAACAGGGGTATCCGGGGAGCTGTTTTTT. Translation: CSVRTGVSGELFF. The chain uses TRBV29-1 and TRBJ2-2; 7 bases map to TRBD1. The CDR3 consists of 13 residues. Losses at the gene ends were 5 bases for V and 6 bases for J; bases not matched to a gene: 6. CDR1 and CDR2 from the germline V gene are SQVTM and ANQGSEA.

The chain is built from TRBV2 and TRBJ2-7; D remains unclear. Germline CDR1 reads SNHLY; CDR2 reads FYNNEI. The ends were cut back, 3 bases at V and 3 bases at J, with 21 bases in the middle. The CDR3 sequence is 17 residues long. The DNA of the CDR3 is TGTGCCAGCAGTGATCTTCAAGCGTCCAGTACACTCTACGAGCAGTACTTC. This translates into CASSDLQASSTLYEQYF.

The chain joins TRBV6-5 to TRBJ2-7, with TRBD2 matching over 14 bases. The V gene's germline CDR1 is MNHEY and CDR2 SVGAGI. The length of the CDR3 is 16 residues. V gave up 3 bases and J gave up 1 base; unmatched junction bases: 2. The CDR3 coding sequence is TGTGCCAGCAGTTATCGGACTAGCGGGGGGTCCTACGAGCAGTACTTC. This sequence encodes CASSYRTSGGSYEQYF.

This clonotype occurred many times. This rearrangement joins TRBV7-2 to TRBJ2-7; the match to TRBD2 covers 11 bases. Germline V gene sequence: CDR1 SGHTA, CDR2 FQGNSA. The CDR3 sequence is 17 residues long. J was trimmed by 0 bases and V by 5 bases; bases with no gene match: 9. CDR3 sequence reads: CASSDTSGGLPSYEQYF. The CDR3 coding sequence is TGTGCCAGCAGCGATACTAGCGGGGGCCTTCCCTCCTACGAGCAGTACTTC.

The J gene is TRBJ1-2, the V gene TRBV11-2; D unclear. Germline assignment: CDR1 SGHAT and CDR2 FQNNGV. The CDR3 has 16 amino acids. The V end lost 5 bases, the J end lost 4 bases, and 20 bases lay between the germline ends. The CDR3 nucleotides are TGTGCCAGCAGCCCCCGGACCCCGGGGTTTGTCTATGGCTACACCTTC. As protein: CASSPRTPGFVYGYTF.

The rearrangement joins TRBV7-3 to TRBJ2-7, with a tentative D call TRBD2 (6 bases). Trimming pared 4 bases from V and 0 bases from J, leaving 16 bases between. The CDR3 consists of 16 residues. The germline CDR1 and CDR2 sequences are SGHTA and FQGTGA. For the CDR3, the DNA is TGTGCCAGCAGCTCCCCCGGGACTCGGAGCTCCTACGAGCAGTACGTC. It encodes CASSSPGTRSSYEQYV.